Following are 18 T cell receptor beta chains from one sample sequenced in a study of regulatory T cells in long-lasting Graves disease. The TCR beta library used iRepertoire HTBI primers with Arm-PCR amplification of CDR3. TCRdb passed the multiplex PCR reads through MiXCR, listing each CDR3 protein once. The sample includes hundreds of thousands of distinct CDR3 sequences, over 15% of them seen just once. Regarding time point: newly diagnosed GD, antithyroid drugs for less than 3 months. The TCR library used RNA extracted from PBMCs. Sequencing was performed on peripheral blood mononuclear cells (PBMCs), taken at new diagnosis, from a patient treated with antithyroid drugs. The receptor source for this set is a female donor with Graves disease.

The chain recombines TRBV5-1 with TRBJ1-2; no clear D. Per the germline V gene, CDR1 is SGHRS and CDR2 is YFSETQ. V was trimmed by 6 bases and J by 2 bases, leaving 8 bases between them. CDR3 length: 12 residues. CDR3 bases: TGCGCCAGCATCTCAGACAACTATGGCTACACCTTC. Amino acids: CASISDNYGYTF.

This clonotype was observed at least ten times. The rearrangement joins TRBV5-1 to TRBJ2-1, with TRBD2 matching over 8 bases. The junction had 16 bases not matched to a gene; V was cut back by 4 bases and J by 4 bases. Germline-derived CDR1 and CDR2 are SGHRS and YFSETQ. The CDR3 consists of 18 residues. The CDR3 DNA follows: TGCGCCAGCAGCCCGGCGGGGGGACTAACGTCGGGGTACAATGAGCAGTTCTTC. This encodes CASSPAGGLTSGYNEQFF.

This clonotype was observed at least ten times. V gene TRBV25-1 combines with J gene TRBJ1-5; D is unresolved. The CDR3 consists of 14 residues. Germline loops: CDR1 MGHDK, CDR2 SYGVNS. The ends were cut back, 2 bases at V and 3 bases at J, with 8 bases in the middle. Here the CDR3 DNA reads TGTGCCAGCAGTGAAGTAGGGCTCAATCAGCCCCAGCATTTT. Amino acids: CASSEVGLNQPQHF.

This clonotype was seen many times. The chain recombines TRBV12-5 with TRBJ1-6; D may be TRBD1 (5 bases). Germline loops: CDR1 LGHNT, CDR2 FRNRAP. The V and J ends lost 0 bases and 10 bases respectively, with 13 bases between them. The length of the CDR3 is 15 residues. The CDR3 nucleotides read TGTGCTAGTGGTTTGGTGGGACTACCCCCCTCACCCCTCCACTTT. Protein sequence: CASGLVGLPPSPLHF. Variable domain in full (rest from reference TRBV12-5 and TRBJ1-6): DARVTQTPRHKVTEMGQEVTMRCQPILGHNTVFWYRQTMMQGLELLAYFRNRAPLDDSGMPKDRFSAEMPDATLATLKIQPSEPRDSAVYFCASGLVGLPPSPLHFGNGTRLTVT.

The chain combines TRBV25-1 with TRBJ1-2, with D possibly TRBD1 on 5 matching bases. The germline gives CDR1 MGHDK, CDR2 SYGVNS. Trimming took 2 bases from V and 7 from J, leaving 14 bases between them. The length of the CDR3 is 14 residues. CDR3 DNA sequence: TGTGCCAGCAGTGAAGGGGCGTTGTTCAGTGGCTACACCTTC. Amino acids: CASSEGALFSGYTF.

This clonotype occurred many times. J is TRBJ2-3 and V is TRBV2, with 9 bases lining up with TRBD1. The length of the CDR3 is 17 residues. Germline assignment: CDR1 SNHLY and CDR2 FYNNEI. J lost 0 bases, V lost 5 bases, and 9 bases had no gene match. CDR3 sequence (DNA): TGTGCCAGCAGTCTACCCCCGGGACAGGGAAGCACAGATACGCAGTATTTT. It specifies CASSLPPGQGSTDTQYF.

In this sample, this clonotype turned up once. The V call is TRBV20-1, the J call TRBJ2-5; TRBD2 is a possible D gene (6 bases). V lost 0 bases to trimming and J lost 0 bases, with 11 bases between them. Per germline, CDR1 DFQATT and CDR2 SNEGSKA (reference sequence). This CDR3 has 15 residues. The CDR3 coding sequence is TGCAGTGCTAGAGATGGCCGGGAGAACCAAGAGACCCAGTACTTC. This encodes CSARDGRENQETQYF.

The V call is TRBV6-1, the J call TRBJ1-1; perhaps TRBD1 as D (5 bases). V was shortened by 3 bases and J by 5 bases, with 16 bases between the two germline ends. Germline V gene sequence: CDR1 MNHNS, CDR2 SASEGT. This CDR3 has 15 residues. As DNA, the CDR3 is TGTGCCAGCAGTGACCCCCCCAAGGGGATTACTGAAGCTTTCTTT. This gives the protein CASSDPPKGITEAFF.

J is TRBJ2-7 and V is TRBV30; TRBD2 matches 10 bases. This CDR3 has 15 residues. Germline V lookup: CDR1 GTSNPN, CDR2 SVGIG (reference sequence). Trimming removed 1 base from V and 3 bases from J; junction bases left unmatched: 6. The CDR3 region is CAWSAGTSAFYEQYF. The CDR3 nucleotides are TGTGCCTGGAGTGCCGGGACTAGCGCTTTCTACGAGCAGTACTTC.

This clonotype was seen ten or more times. This chain uses TRBV11-3 with TRBJ2-1; D is perhaps TRBD1 or TRBD2 (5 bases each). Looked up from germline, CDR1 is SGHNT and CDR2 is YENEEA. V was clipped by 2 bases and J by 4 bases, with 21 bases between them. The CDR3 totals 18 residues. The CDR3 loop reads CASSLMEFGAADYNEQFF. In nucleotides, the CDR3 is TGTGCCAGCAGCTTAATGGAGTTCGGGGCTGCCGATTACAATGAGCAGTTCTTC.

As regards this clonotype: A read error may produce the germline difference seen at one junction end. The rearrangement links TRBV6-1 to TRBJ1-1; D may be TRBD1 (5 bases). Germline loops: CDR1 MNHNS, CDR2 SASEGT. The CDR3 consists of 13 residues. CDR3 sequence (DNA): TGTGCCACCGAACCAGACAGCCTACCTGAAGCTTCCTTT. Residues: CATEPDSLPEASF.

This clonotype was counted ten times or more. This chain uses TRBV7-2 with TRBJ2-7, with D possibly TRBD2 on 7 matching bases. Germline CDR1 and CDR2: SGHTA and FQGNSA. The CDR3 loop spans 15 amino acids. V lost 1 base and J lost 1, with 11 bases in between. The CDR3 protein is CASSLVGGGSYEQYF. The CDR3 nucleotides are TGTGCCAGCAGCTTAGTAGGGGGGGGGTCCTACGAGCAGTACTTC.

This clonotype showed up many times. The rearrangement uses TRBV2 and TRBJ2-1, with D possibly matching TRBD1 (5 bases). Trimming cost V 8 bases and J 4 bases, with 12 bases left between them. This CDR3 comprises 13 residues. Germline V CDR1 and CDR2: SNHLY, FYNNEI. CDR3 protein: CASLRQTYNEQFF. The DNA of the CDR3 is TGTGCCAGCCTGAGACAGACTTACAATGAGCAGTTCTTC.

The genes are TRBV10-3 and TRBJ2-1; TRBD1 or TRBD2 may be the D gene (6 bases each). Germline V CDR1 and CDR2: ENHRY, SYGVKD. The V gene lost 9 bases and the J gene lost 6 bases, with 12 bases spanning the gap. There are 12 residues in the CDR3. CDR3 sequence: CAIRRGVNEQFF. The CDR3 DNA reads as TGTGCCATACGGAGGGGGGTCAATGAGCAGTTCTTC.

This clonotype was seen repeatedly, ten times or more. The rearrangement links TRBV2 to TRBJ2-2, with TRBD1 as a possible D gene (6 bases). CDR1 SNHLY and CDR2 FYNNEI come from the germline V gene. The CDR3 consists of 14 residues. The V and J ends lost 3 bases and 6 bases respectively, with 11 bases between them. DNA of the CDR3: TGTGCCAGCAGTGAGTCCAGGGGATCCGGGGAGCTGTTTTTT. This encodes CASSESRGSGELFF.

This clonotype was counted at least ten times. The CDR3 DNA is TGTGCCAGCAGCTTGACAGGGAGGGCAACTAATGAAAAACTGTTTTTT. This encodes CASSLTGRATNEKLFF. This chain uses TRBV7-8 with TRBJ1-4; TRBD1 agrees at 7 bases. J lost 0 bases, V lost 3 bases, and 4 bases had no gene match. Looked up from germline, CDR1 is SGHVS and CDR2 is FQNEAQ. The CDR3 loop spans 16 amino acids.

Note on this clonotype: This clone may be a read error of a much larger clone one base away. The CDR3 does not end in the conserved phenylalanine or tryptophan, so this is likely a read error. V is TRBV5-1 and J is TRBJ1-2, with 8 nucleotides matching TRBD1. Germline CDR1 SGHRS, CDR2 YFSETQ. The junction had 7 bases not matched to a gene; V was cut back by 5 bases and J by 7 bases. The CDR3 loop spans 13 amino acids. In DNA form, the CDR3 reads TGCGCCAGCAGGGTGGACAGGGCTGGTGGCTACACCTGC. It encodes CASRVDRAGGYTC.

This clonotype was seen more than once but under ten times. The rearrangement links TRBV19 to TRBJ1-5; no firm D call. Trimming took off 5 bases at V and 1 base at J, with 12 bases between the two ends. Germline V gene data show CDR1 as LNHDA and CDR2 as SQIVND (reference sequence). The CDR3 is 15 amino acids. Here the CDR3 DNA reads TGTGCCAGTAGTCGGGCCCCCTTGAGCAATCAGCCCCAGCATTTT. Protein product: CASSRAPLSNQPQHF.